This T cell receptor beta chain was sequenced in a study of blood T cell repertoires in COVID-19. Study overall: Material from acute and convalescent COVID-19 was sourced from the United States, Italy and Spain. T cells, B-cell-depleted T cells, or PBMCs supplied cDNA or gDNA.

In this sample, this clone turned up once. The ends were cut back, 4 bases at V and 3 bases at J, with 18 bases in the middle. Germline V gene sequence: CDR1 SGHRS, CDR2 YFSETQ. This CDR3 has 16 amino acids. Per the original methods: Estimation of nucleated cell counts relied on the amplification of reference gene primers. Method: immunoSEQ multiplex PCR; TCRdb's copy keeps in-frame clones and lacks some. The V and J calls and clone size come from that table; D and trimming were worked out from the DNA. The sample holds about 140,000 clones; 65% to 80% are singletons and the top ten take 1.9%. The sample taken for sequencing was peripheral blood. The sequence was obtained from a woman in her sixties or seventies with acute or convalescent COVID-19. The rearrangement uses TRBV5-1 and TRBJ2-3, with D perhaps matching TRBD2 (5 bases). The CDR3 spells CASSPATSWETDTQYF. CDR3 in DNA: TGCGCCAGCAGCCCAGCTACTAGTTGGGAGACAGATACGCAGTATTTT.